These 5 T cell receptor beta chains were sequenced from one sample in a study of shared clonotypes between healthy human individuals. The method was immunoSEQ multiplex PCR; TCRdb's version includes in-frame clones alone and lacks a portion of them. The table lists roughly 1,000,000 clones, around 78% of them singletons. Sequencing was carried out using memory CD4+ T cells from PBMCs. Sample subset: CD45RA-negative fraction. The receptors originated from a man younger than 35 in good health. Some clones in this sample may be carry-over from other donors' samples.

The V gene is TRBV19, the J gene TRBJ2-3, with a weak D call TRBD1 (7 bases). CDR3 length: 15 amino acids. Trimming stripped 5 bases from V and 4 bases from J, with 16 bases between. Germline V gene lookup returns CDR1 LNHDA and CDR2 SQIVND (reference sequence). CDR3 DNA sequence: TGTGCCAGTAGTTGGGGCAGGGGGGCCGCAGATACGCAGTATTTT. Translating gives CASSWGRGAADTQYF.

This chain links TRBV9 with TRBJ2-3, with 13 nucleotides matching TRBD2. The CDR3 is made up of 18 amino acids. Germline CDR1 SGDLS, CDR2 YYNGEE. V was pared by 2 bases and J by 0 bases, with 6 bases of the junction left unmatched. The CDR3 coding sequence is TGTGCCAGCAGCGTTGGGACTAGCGGGATGCGGAGCACAGATACGCAGTATTTT. Amino acid sequence: CASSVGTSGMRSTDTQYF.

The rearrangement joins TRBV15 to TRBJ2-2; D assignment may be TRBD1 or TRBD2 (5 bases each). The V end was cut by 0 bases, the J end by 4 bases, with 12 bases between. Germline V gene lookup returns CDR1 LNHNV and CDR2 YYDKDF (reference sequence). The CDR3 consists of 16 residues. The CDR3 is CATSRDGTALTGELFF. CDR3 bases: TGTGCCACCAGCAGAGATGGGACCGCCCTCACCGGGGAGCTGTTTTTT.

The gene calls are TRBV5-1 and TRBJ1-4; D gene ambiguous. Trimming cost V 1 base and J 5 bases, with 6 bases left between them. CDR3 length: 13 residues. The germline gives CDR1 SGHRS, CDR2 YFSETQ. The CDR3 reads CASSLQLNEKLFF. The CDR3 nucleotides are TGCGCCAGCAGCTTGCAGCTAAATGAAAAACTGTTTTTT.

In DNA, the CDR3 is TGTGCCATCAGGGAAAGCGGGAGCCACAATGAGCAGTTCTTC. This encodes CAIRESGSHNEQFF. The chain combines TRBV10-3 with TRBJ2-1, with TRBD2 identical over 8 bases. Germline V gene data show CDR1 as ENHRY and CDR2 as SYGVKD. With V trimmed by 6 bases and J by 5 bases, 6 bases remained unmatched. CDR3 size: 14 residues.